The source of this T cell receptor beta chain is a study of T cell responses to AZD1222 COVID-19 vaccine. Study-level points and caveats: White British donors predominated, females outnumbered males, and clonal diversity was possibly underestimated.

Data came from immunoSEQ multiplex PCR; TCRdb stores just in-frame clones and leaves some out. This sample carries some 190,000 clones, 85% to 90% of them seen once, and the ten largest clones take roughly 7.7%. This clone was detected a few times. Antigen specificity is unknown. The sequence derives from an adult in good health. The sequencing here drew on peripheral blood, taken on day 0 of AZD1222 vaccination.

CDR3 loop: CASSFFGNLNSPLHF. For the CDR3, the DNA is TGTGCCAGCAGTTTCTTTGGAAACCTTAATTCACCCCTCCACTTT. V gene TRBV6-2 or TRBV6-3 combines with J gene TRBJ1-6; D not resolved. Trimming left V 4 bases short and J 6 bases short, with 13 bases between. The CDR3 extends over 15 amino acids. CDR1 and CDR2 (germline): MNHEY, SVGEGT.